Below are 15 T cell receptor beta chains sequenced from a single sample in a study of T cell repertoires in cytomegalovirus infection. These receptors have no identified antigens. TCRdb re-called the reads with MiXCR, one entry per CDR3 protein. The profile shows 450,000 to 550,000 distinct CDR3 sequences, approximately 46% of them singletons. Specimen: cultured PBMCs, collected from culture after CMV antigen stimulation. These receptors were collected from a human donor in good health (CMV status not recorded). Some clones in this sample may be carry-over from other donors' samples.

V gene TRBV20-1 combines with J gene TRBJ2-3; 12 nucleotides line up with TRBD2. The CDR3 contains 16 residues. Trimming at V came to 6 bases and at J to 6 bases, leaving 13 bases not matched to a gene. CDR1 is DFQATT and CDR2 is SNEGSKA in the germline V gene (reference sequence). The chain's CDR3 is CSALNKLAGGGDTQYF. In DNA form, the CDR3 reads TGCAGTGCCCTCAATAAACTAGCGGGGGGTGGGGATACGCAGTATTTT.

The chain carries TRBV6-2 or TRBV6-3 and TRBJ2-7; either TRBD1 or TRBD2 may fit D (5 bases each). V was pared by 0 bases and J by 2 bases, with 11 bases between. The CDR3 is 15 residues long. Looked up from germline, CDR1 is MNHEY and CDR2 is SVGEGT. CDR3 region: CASSYSPGPPYEQYF. In nucleotides, the CDR3 is TGTGCCAGCAGTTACTCTCCGGGGCCCCCCTACGAGCAGTACTTC.

This chain joins TRBV19 and TRBJ1-2, with D perhaps matching TRBD1 (5 bases). Germline V gene sequence: CDR1 LNHDA, CDR2 SQIVND (reference sequence). V lost 3 bases, J lost 12 bases, and 17 bases lay in between. CDR3 size: 13 residues. In DNA form, the CDR3 reads TGTGCCAGTAGTATGGCTCTTGGGGCTCTGGACACCTTC. This codes for CASSMALGALDTF.

The J gene is TRBJ1-1, the V gene TRBV7-4; D remains ambiguous. This CDR3 contains 13 residues. Trimming left V 6 bases short and J 0 bases short, with 8 bases between. Germline CDR1 and CDR2: SGHVT and SQSDAQ. For the CDR3, the DNA is TGTGCCAGCAGGACAAAGGTGAACACTGAAGCTTTCTTT. This codes for CASRTKVNTEAFF. Filled out from reference TRBV7-4 and TRBJ1-1, the complete variable domain reads GAGVSQSPRYKVAKRGRDVALRCDSISGHVTLYWYRQTLGQGSEVLTYSQSDAQRDKSGRPSGRFSAERPERSVSTLKIQRTEQGDSAVYLCASRTKVNTEAFFGQGTRLTVV.

At least ten counts were recorded for this clonotype. V usage is TRBV12-3 or TRBV12-4 and J usage is TRBJ1-1; D remains unclear. The CDR3 totals 17 residues. V was shortened by 3 bases and J by 0 bases, with 17 bases between the two germline ends. CDR3 bases: TGTGCCAGCAGTTTTACGAGTGGGAATTACATGAACACTGAAGCTTTCTTT. It specifies CASSFTSGNYMNTEAFF.

The chain has TRBV7-6 and TRBJ1-1; D is unclear. V gave up 1 base and J gave up 1 base, with 7 bases separating them. CDR3 length equals 14 residues. The V gene's germline CDR1 is SGHVS and CDR2 FNYEAQ. CDR3 residues: CASSLGHQNTEAFF. The DNA of the CDR3 is TGTGCCAGCAGCTTAGGACATCAGAACACTGAAGCTTTCTTT. Together with reference TRBV7-6 and TRBJ1-1, the CDR3 gives the full variable domain: GAGVSQSPRYKVTKRGQDVALRCDPISGHVSLYWYRQALGQGPEFLTYFNYEAQQDKSGLPNDRFSAERPEGSISTLTIQRTEQRDSAMYRCASSLGHQNTEAFFGQGTRLTVV.

This sequence joins TRBV5-4 and TRBJ2-3; TRBD2 agrees at 9 bases. Germline CDR1 SGHNT, CDR2 YYREEE (reference sequence). The CDR3 spans 17 residues. Trimming took 4 bases from V and 2 from J; bases not matched to a gene: 11. The CDR3 region is CASSPRVAGVLTDTQYF. Here the CDR3 DNA reads TGTGCCAGCAGCCCTCGGGTAGCGGGGGTTCTCACAGATACGCAGTATTTT.

The rearrangement uses TRBV15 and TRBJ2-2; TRBD1 aligns across 8 bases. After removal of 0 bases from V and 6 bases from J, the junction contained 3 bases not matched to a gene. The CDR3 is made up of 15 amino acids. Germline V gene lookup returns CDR1 LNHNV and CDR2 YYDKDF (reference sequence). CDR3 region: CATSRDWDRSGELFF. In nucleotides, the CDR3 is TGTGCCACCAGCAGAGATTGGGACAGGTCCGGGGAGCTGTTTTTT.

The J gene is TRBJ2-7, the V gene TRBV6-5, with 9 positions matching TRBD1. V was clipped by 2 bases and J by 5 bases; unmatched bases: 16. The CDR3 loop spans 18 amino acids. Germline assignment: CDR1 MNHEY and CDR2 SVGAGI. CDR3 sequence (DNA): TGTGCCAGCAGTTACCGGCCCTCGTTTGGACAGGGGATCCACGAGCAGTACTTC. Translating gives CASSYRPSFGQGIHEQYF.

This clonotype was counted a few times. V usage is TRBV19 and J usage is TRBJ1-2; the D is unclear. This CDR3 is 14 amino acids long. With 1 base removed from V and 4 bases from J, the gap between germline ends came to 10 bases. The germline CDR1 and CDR2 sequences are LNHDA and SQIVND (reference sequence). CDR3 protein: CASSIVSAGYGYTF. The DNA of the CDR3 is TGTGCCAGTAGTATAGTGTCGGCGGGCTATGGCTACACCTTC.

J is TRBJ2-2 and V is TRBV12-3 or TRBV12-4, with 15 bases identical to TRBD2. With 6 bases clipped from V and 3 bases from J, the junction kept 11 bases outside the gene matches. CDR3 size: 19 residues. The CDR3 reads CASRETGLAGGPDTGELFF. As DNA, the CDR3 is TGTGCCAGCAGGGAAACAGGACTAGCGGGAGGGCCCGACACCGGGGAGCTGTTTTTT.

This chain uses TRBV20-1 with TRBJ2-5; no reliable D call. V was clipped by 0 bases and J by 4 bases, with 12 bases between them. The germline V gene encodes CDR1 DFQATT and CDR2 SNEGSKA (reference sequence). The CDR3 is made up of 14 amino acids. DNA of the CDR3: TGCAGTGCTAGAGATGCCCAAGGCCCAGAGACCCAGTACTTC. Translated, it gives CSARDAQGPETQYF.

This clonotype was picked up a small number of times. The V gene is TRBV6-1, the J gene TRBJ2-1; the match to TRBD2 covers 12 bases. The CDR3 spans 15 residues. V lost 5 bases to trimming and J lost 6 bases; unmatched junction nucleotides: 5. Germline CDR1 and CDR2: MNHNS and SASEGT. The CDR3 region has the DNA TGTGCCAGCAGTTTCCTAGCGGGAGGGGGCAATGAGCAGTTCTTC. This gives the protein CASSFLAGGGNEQFF.

Concerning this clonotype itself: A much larger clone lies one base from this, so it may be a read error. The V gene is TRBV7-8, the J gene TRBJ2-7; maybe TRBD2 (6 bases). CDR1 SGHVS and CDR2 FQNEAQ come from the germline V gene. Trimming pared 4 bases from V and 2 bases from J, leaving 15 bases between. The CDR3 contains 15 residues. CDR3 coding DNA: TGTGCCAGCAGCTACTTCGGGACGGGAGCCTACGAGCAGTACTTC. It yields the protein CASSYFGTGAYEQYF.

The chain employs TRBV27 and TRBJ2-3; D might be TRBD2 (5 bases). This CDR3 has 15 amino acids. CDR1 and CDR2 (germline): MNHEY, SMNVEV (reference sequence). Trimming cost V 6 bases and J 0 bases, with 13 bases left between them. The CDR3 DNA is TGTGCCAGCAGCCCCCGGGGAGTTAGCACAGATACGCAGTATTTT. Protein product: CASSPRGVSTDTQYF.